The 17 T cell receptor beta chains presented below share a single source sample, sequenced in a study of neurological immune-mediated disorders. MiXCR, applied by TCRdb to the 5' RACE reads, yields one record per CDR3 protein. Counted here are about 50,000 distinct CDR3 sequences, around 10% occurring once; the ten biggest clones make up approximately 5%. The source material was PBMCs. The receptors stem from a man between 65 and 85 years old with HTLV-1-associated myelopathy (HAM/TSP).

This clonotype has just a few counts. The chain recombines TRBV20-1 with TRBJ1-2; D remains unclear. The CDR3 contains 13 residues. Between the trimmed V and J ends, which lost 0 bases and 6 bases, there was a span of 11 bases. Germline-derived CDR1 and CDR2 are DFQATT and SNEGSKA (reference sequence). CDR3 in DNA: TGCAGTGCTAGAGACTTGGAGTGGGATGGCTACACCTTC. This encodes CSARDLEWDGYTF.

The sample holds many counts of this clonotype. The chain is built from TRBV6-2 or TRBV6-3 and TRBJ2-3; 8 bases fit TRBD2. The CDR3 runs 15 residues. CDR1 is MNHEY, CDR2 SVGEGT, per germline. After removal of 5 bases from V and 1 base from J, the junction contained 5 bases not matched to a gene. The DNA of the CDR3 is TGTGCCAGCAGTCGCCGAGCGGGGGGCACAGATACGCAGTATTTT. Translating gives CASSRRAGGTDTQYF.

This clonotype was observed at least ten times. The CDR3 reads CASSQGGGGVQYF. CDR3 DNA sequence: TGCGCCAGCAGCCAAGGAGGTGGAGGGGTCCAGTACTTC. The rearrangement links TRBV4-3 to TRBJ2-5; tentatively, D is TRBD2 (6 bases). The length of the CDR3 is 13 residues. CDR1 is LGHNA and CDR2 is YSLEER in the germline V gene. Deletions cut 1 base from V and 10 bases from J, with 13 bases between.

This clonotype has ten or more counts. The chain's CDR3 is CAARRGSTDTQYF. As DNA, the CDR3 is TGTGCCGCCCGGAGGGGAAGCACAGATACGCAGTATTTT. The chain joins TRBV6-5 to TRBJ2-3, with D maybe TRBD2 (6 bases). From germline, CDR1 is MNHEY and CDR2 SVGAGI. V was trimmed by 11 bases and J by 0 bases, leaving 12 bases between them. There are 13 residues in the CDR3.

A remark on this clonotype: This may be a read error: a much more frequent sequence differs by one nucleotide. V gene TRBV7-9 combines with J gene TRBJ2-5; no clear D. V was cut by 3 bases and J by 4 bases, with 15 bases left in between. The CDR3 length is 15 residues. Germline loops: CDR1 SEHNR, CDR2 FQNEAQ (reference sequence). DNA of the CDR3: TGTGCCAGCAGCTTGCGTATAACAGTGAGAGAGACCCAGTACTTC. This translates into CASSLRITVRETQYF.

This clonotype was observed at least ten times. This chain connects TRBV7-2 to TRBJ2-7; D tentatively reads TRBD1 or TRBD2 (5 bases each). CDR3 length: 16 amino acids. Germline-derived CDR1 and CDR2 are SGHTA and FQGNSA. The V and J ends lost 3 bases and 2 bases respectively, with 17 bases between them. CDR3 coding DNA: TGTGCCAGCAGCTTCGGGGCCGCCGCAGCGGCCTACGAGCAGTACTTC. Amino acid sequence: CASSFGAAAAAYEQYF.

This clonotype was recorded at least ten times. This chain joins TRBV20-1 and TRBJ1-5; TRBD1 might be the D (6 bases). The length of the CDR3 is 13 residues. CDR1 and CDR2 from the germline V gene are DFQATT and SNEGSKA (reference sequence). The ends were cut back, 3 bases at V and 3 bases at J, with 9 bases in the middle. The CDR3 here is CSASRDINQPQHF. The CDR3 nucleotides read TGCAGTGCTAGCCGGGACATCAATCAGCCCCAGCATTTT.

The sample holds many counts of this clonotype. The rearrangement links TRBV12-3 or TRBV12-4 to TRBJ2-7, with D perhaps matching TRBD2 (5 bases). This CDR3 is built from 15 residues. Trimming pared 0 bases from V and 6 bases from J, leaving 15 bases between. Written as DNA, the CDR3 is TGTGCCAGCAGTTTAGCGCTGGGGTGGAGGTCCGAGCAGTACTTC. It codes for CASSLALGWRSEQYF.

This clonotype was counted many times. V and J are TRBV4-1 and TRBJ1-3; D not certain. This CDR3 contains 16 residues. CDR1 and CDR2 (germline): MGHRA, YSYEKL. Trimming removed 0 bases at V and 1 base at J, with 10 bases between. This chain's CDR3 is CASSQDITVSGNTIYF. In nucleotides, the CDR3 is TGCGCCAGCAGCCAAGATATAACAGTTTCTGGAAACACCATATATTTT.

Many counts were recorded for this clonotype. The J gene is TRBJ2-1, the V gene TRBV12-3 or TRBV12-4; a possible D gene is TRBD2 (6 bases). Trimming pared 5 bases from V and 9 bases from J, leaving 14 bases between. The CDR3 is 13 amino acids. The CDR3 DNA is TGTGCCAGCAGTCGGGACTCCTACTCTGAGCAGTTCTTC. Translation gives CASSRDSYSEQFF.

V and J are TRBV6-1 and TRBJ2-3; 9 nucleotides line up with TRBD1. Germline trimming cut 6 bases from V and 0 bases from J; bases unmatched to any gene: 10. This CDR3 has 17 residues. The germline gives CDR1 MNHNS, CDR2 SASEGT. The CDR3 is CASSPGQGPGSTDTQYF. The CDR3 coding sequence is TGTGCCAGCAGCCCGGGACAGGGCCCCGGGAGCACAGATACGCAGTATTTT.

There are many counts of this clonotype. The chain employs TRBV6-6 and TRBJ2-5; TRBD2 matches 7 bases. Looked up from germline, CDR1 is MNHNY and CDR2 is SVGAGI (reference sequence). V trimming: 0 bases; J trimming: 5 bases; junction bases outside the gene matches: 9. This CDR3 spans 16 amino acids. In DNA, the CDR3 is TGTGCCAGCAGTTACTCTCGGGGGAGGGGTCAGGAGACCCAGTACTTC. It specifies CASSYSRGRGQETQYF.

This clonotype occurred many times. The chain is built from TRBV2 and TRBJ2-7, with 7 bases fitting TRBD2. V lost 2 bases, J lost 2 bases, and 3 bases stayed unmatched. This CDR3 is built from 14 residues. Germline CDR1 is SNHLY and CDR2 is FYNNEI. CDR3 DNA sequence: TGTGCCAGCAGTGAAAGCGGGACCGCCTACGAGCAGTACTTC. Protein product: CASSESGTAYEQYF.

This clonotype was counted at least ten times. The chain recombines TRBV6-6 with TRBJ1-1; TRBD1 is a possible D gene (6 bases). This CDR3 is built from 13 residues. Germline V gene lookup returns CDR1 MNHNY and CDR2 SVGAGI (reference sequence). Deletions cut 4 bases from V and 5 bases from J, with 11 bases between. The CDR3 here is CASSSTGKTEAFF. CDR3 nucleotide sequence: TGTGCCAGCAGTTCAACAGGGAAGACTGAAGCTTTCTTT.

In its sample, this clonotype was seen many times. This chain links TRBV2 with TRBJ2-3; D gene unclear. The CDR3 totals 14 residues. Germline-derived CDR1 and CDR2 are SNHLY and FYNNEI. Trimming cost V 5 bases and J 6 bases, with 15 bases left between them. The CDR3 DNA follows: TGTGCCAGCAGTTCCTACGGGCCTGTTGATACGCAGTATTTT. It yields the protein CASSSYGPVDTQYF.

This clonotype has at least ten counts. The CDR3 nucleotides read TGCGCCAGCAGCTTGGAATGGGATTTCACTGAAGCTTTCTTT. This sequence encodes CASSLEWDFTEAFF. The V call is TRBV5-1, the J call TRBJ1-1; D ambiguous. The CDR3 is 14 residues long. CDR1 and CDR2 from the germline V gene are SGHRS and YFSETQ. V was pared by 0 bases and J by 4 bases, with 10 bases between.

Many counts were recorded for this clonotype. The chain is built from TRBV20-1 and TRBJ1-1; D remains unclear. The V end was cut by 1 base, the J end by 0 bases, with 9 bases between. Germline CDR1 and CDR2: DFQATT and SNEGSKA (reference sequence). The CDR3 has 14 amino acids. CDR3 sequence reads: CSARGLQVNTEAFF. The CDR3 coding sequence is TGCAGTGCTAGAGGTCTTCAGGTGAACACTGAAGCTTTCTTT.